The source of this T cell receptor beta chain is a study of OX40 agonist ivuxolimab in advanced cancers. Study-wide context: Patients in the trial were receiving intravenous ivuxolimab every 2 weeks, at doses of 0.01 to 10 mg/kg. The study, taken as a whole, reports: Certain nonresponders likewise exhibited a low normalized T-cell clonal expansion.

The V end lost 2 bases, the J end lost 8 bases, and 11 bases lay between the germline ends. CDR3 length: 13 residues. Looked up from germline, CDR1 is SGDLS and CDR2 is YYNGEE. Comments on this clone: The antigen is not known.

Sequencing used immunoSEQ multiplex PCR; TCRdb keeps in-frame clones, though not all of them. The sample has 50,000 to 70,000 clones, 80% to 90% seen once. The genes are TRBV9 and TRBJ2-1, with D perhaps being TRBD1 or TRBD2 (5 bases each). The sample here was CD4+ or CD8+ T cells sorted from blood, taken in a trial of the OX40 agonist ivuxolimab. The clonotype comes from an adult with an advanced solid tumor such as melanoma, head and neck, liver or kidney cancer. CDR3 sequence reads: CASSVRGDDEQFF. CDR3 in DNA: TGTGCCAGCAGCGTCCGAGGGGACGATGAGCAGTTCTTC.